This T cell receptor (beta chain) was sequenced during a study of blood T cells in healthy people across ages. Study-level results: Among T cells, TCR beta diversity per million cells dropped roughly linearly as age rose.

The germline V gene encodes CDR1 SGHRS and CDR2 YFSETQ. The V end lost 4 bases, the J end lost 6 bases, and 32 bases lay between the germline ends. The CDR3 spans 19 residues. Using a J-beta primer mix together with a sample-barcoded 5' primer, a second PCR was run for roughly 7 to 12 cycles. In TCRdb, the 5' RACE reads were re-called with MiXCR into one record per CDR3 protein. In the table there are 1.2 million to 1.5 million distinct CDR3 sequences, about 43% of which are singletons. The sample holds a few counts of this clonotype. Its antigen is unknown. This TCR was recovered from a young woman in good health. This chain uses TRBV5-1 with TRBJ2-7, with D possibly matching TRBD2 (5 bases). The sample consisted of blood. The chain's CDR3 is CASSLGVQNTFGGVLEQYF. CDR3 bases: TGCGCCAGCAGCCTGGGAGTTCAAAACACTTTCGGCGGAGTGCTCGAGCAGTACTTC.